The 26 T cell receptor beta chains in this list originate from one sample, sequenced in a study of cytomegalovirus exposure and HLA in healthy donors. The PCR had 60 Vbeta and 13 Jbeta primers. Sequencing was performed with immunoSEQ multiplex PCR; in TCRdb, only in-frame clones are kept and a portion is missing. The repertoire holds about 100,000 clones, with about 60% as singletons. The sequenced sample was PBMCs. These receptor sequences come from a human donor in good health.

V usage is TRBV5-1 and J usage is TRBJ2-6, with D unclear. Germline CDR1 and CDR2: SGHRS and YFSETQ. V was pared by 4 bases and J by 1 base, with 12 bases between. This CDR3 region has 16 residues. The CDR3 DNA reads as TGCGCCAGCAGCCCAGCCCACAGATCTGGGGCCAACGTCCTGACTTTC. Encoded protein: CASSPAHRSGANVLTF.

The V and J genes are TRBV7-9 and TRBJ2-5, with D uncertain. CDR1 SEHNR and CDR2 FQNEAQ come from the germline V gene (reference sequence). There are 11 residues in the CDR3. Trimming cost V 1 base and J 14 bases, with 11 bases left between them. CDR3: CASSLVAVSYF. The CDR3 DNA reads TGTGCCAGCAGCTTAGTCGCGGTCTCCTACTTC.

This clone was observed once. Its ends do not fully match the called genes, so a read error is possible. The chain uses TRBV5-1 and TRBJ2-3, with D maybe TRBD1 (5 bases). Looked up from germline, CDR1 is SGHRS and CDR2 is YFSETQ. The CDR3 covers 14 residues. The DNA of the CDR3 is TGCGCCGGCAGCCCAGAAGGGGTTTCAGATACGCAGTATTTT. The encoded protein is CAGSPEGVSDTQYF.

This chain uses TRBV7-8 with TRBJ2-1; 8 bases are shared with TRBD2. Germline CDR1 and CDR2: SGHVS and FQNEAQ. The CDR3 covers 17 residues. V gave up 1 base and J gave up 0 bases; unmatched junction bases: 5. The CDR3 loop is CASSLVGLAGSYNEQFF. The CDR3, as DNA: TGTGCCAGCAGCTTAGTGGGGCTAGCGGGCTCCTACAATGAGCAGTTCTTC.

The rearrangement links TRBV6-6 to TRBJ2-5; D gene unclear. CDR1 is MNHNY, CDR2 SVGAGI, per germline (reference sequence). V dropped 6 bases and J dropped 0 bases, with 5 bases sitting between them. This CDR3 spans 12 amino acids. The DNA of the CDR3 is TGTGCCAGCAGCCAGTACCAAGAGACCCAGTACTTC. It codes for CASSQYQETQYF.

The rearrangement uses TRBV11-2 and TRBJ2-1; possibly TRBD2 for D (6 bases). The V gene lost 0 bases and the J gene lost 3 bases, with 15 bases spanning the gap. The CDR3 sequence is 17 residues long. CDR1 is SGHAT and CDR2 is FQNNGV in the germline V gene. The CDR3 DNA is TGTGCCAGCAGCTTAGATCCCCCACTAGCTTTCTACAATGAGCAGTTCTTC. It translates to CASSLDPPLAFYNEQFF.

The rearrangement links TRBV6-1 to TRBJ1-5; D perhaps matches TRBD1 (5 bases). Trimming pared 1 base from V and 7 bases from J, leaving 11 bases between. Germline V gene data show CDR1 as MNHNS and CDR2 as SASEGT. There are 14 residues in the CDR3. The CDR3 sequence is CASSEDWRGQPQHF. Here the CDR3 DNA reads TGTGCCAGCAGTGAAGATTGGAGGGGACAGCCCCAGCATTTT.

The rearrangement links TRBV5-1 to TRBJ2-1, with TRBD1 matching 7 bases. Trimming cost V 0 bases and J 0 bases; bases outside gene matches: 3. Germline CDR1 and CDR2: SGHRS and YFSETQ. The CDR3 totals 16 residues. CDR3 residues: CASSLARTGSYNEQFF. The DNA of the CDR3 is TGCGCCAGCAGCTTGGCCAGGACAGGCTCCTACAATGAGCAGTTCTTC.

This clone has only a few counts. This chain links TRBV5-4 with TRBJ2-5; 16 nucleotides line up with TRBD2. The J call may be in error: the DNA end matches TRBJ2-7 better. The CDR3 extends over 18 amino acids. Germline CDR1 reads SGHNT; CDR2 reads YYREEE (reference sequence). The CDR3 DNA is TGTGCCAGCAGCCCCGGGACTAGCGGGAGGGGTAGCTCCTACGAGCAGTACTTC. Amino acids: CASSPGTSGRGSSYEQYF.

This chain uses TRBV7-6 with TRBJ2-1; TRBD2 matches at 13 bases. Germline assignment: CDR1 SGHVS and CDR2 FNYEAQ. The CDR3 contains 19 residues. V dropped 1 base and J dropped 7; count of bases not matched to a gene: 13. CDR3 protein: CASSLGRTSGRTLGNEQFF. CDR3 bases: TGTGCCAGCAGCTTAGGAAGGACTAGCGGGAGAACTTTGGGTAATGAGCAGTTCTTC.

This chain uses TRBV30 with TRBJ2-2, with 7 nucleotides matching TRBD2. The V and J ends lost 2 bases and 6 bases, in that order; junction bases with no gene match: 9. Per the germline V gene, CDR1 is GTSNPN and CDR2 is SVGIG (reference sequence). The CDR3 runs 15 residues. The CDR3 sequence: CAWSWGGGRAGELFF. CDR3 sequence (DNA): TGTGCCTGGAGTTGGGGGGGAGGAAGGGCCGGGGAGCTGTTTTTT.

The chain joins TRBV6-6 to TRBJ2-7; the D gene is possibly TRBD1 (5 bases). The CDR3 contains 15 residues. Germline V gene sequence: CDR1 MNHNY, CDR2 SVGAGI (reference sequence). V lost 7 bases to trimming and J lost 4 bases, with 20 bases between them. The CDR3 coding sequence is TGTGCCAGCACCAAGGAACCTACCGCAGGGTACGAGCAGTACTTC. This encodes CASTKEPTAGYEQYF.

The chain carries TRBV28 and TRBJ2-3; the D gene is possibly TRBD2 (7 bases). This CDR3 has 16 residues. Trimming removed 2 bases at V and 0 bases at J, with 12 bases between. Germline loops: CDR1 MDHEN, CDR2 SYDVKM. Here the CDR3 DNA reads TGTGCCAGCAGTTTAACGAAGGGGGGGAGCACAGATACGCAGTATTTT. This encodes CASSLTKGGSTDTQYF.

The J gene is TRBJ2-1, the V gene TRBV6-4; TRBD2 matches 14 bases. The CDR3 consists of 15 residues. With 3 bases clipped from V and 5 bases from J, the junction kept 0 bases outside the gene matches. Germline-derived CDR1 and CDR2 are MRHNA and SNTAGT. The CDR3 spells CASSEGLAGDNEQFF. CDR3 DNA: TGTGCCAGCAGTGAGGGACTAGCGGGAGACAATGAGCAGTTCTTC.

The rearrangement joins TRBV9 to TRBJ2-3, with D perhaps TRBD1 (6 bases). The CDR3 totals 14 residues. Between the trimmed V and J ends, which lost 4 bases and 4 bases, there was a span of 13 bases. The germline gives CDR1 SGDLS, CDR2 YYNGEE. The CDR3 DNA sequence: TGTGCCAGCAGCTTCCAGGGGTTCGCAGATACGCAGTATTTT. Amino acid sequence: CASSFQGFADTQYF. The full variable domain, completed using reference TRBV9 and TRBJ2-3, is DSGVTQTPKHLITATGQRVTLRCSPRSGDLSVYWYQQSLDQGLQFLIQYYNGEERAKGNILERFSAQQFPDLHSELNLSSLELGDSALYFCASSFQGFADTQYFGPGTRLTVL.

This clone was observed once. This chain joins TRBV30 and TRBJ1-5; 7 nucleotides line up with TRBD1. V was clipped by 2 bases and J by 4 bases; unmatched bases: 2. Germline CDR1 is GTSNPN and CDR2 is SVGIG (reference sequence). The CDR3 length is 13 residues. The CDR3: CAWSLQGNQPQHF. DNA of the CDR3: TGTGCCTGGAGTCTACAGGGGAATCAGCCCCAGCATTTT.

J is TRBJ2-2 and V is TRBV7-2; D might be TRBD2 (6 bases). The CDR3 spans 15 residues. The germline V gene has CDR1 SGHTA and CDR2 FQGNSA. V was shortened by 5 bases and J by 1 base, with 11 bases between the two germline ends. The CDR3: CASSRGTRNTGELFF. DNA of the CDR3: TGTGCCAGCAGCCGCGGGACTCGGAACACCGGGGAGCTGTTTTTT.

The chain recombines TRBV7-6 with TRBJ1-3; D is uncertain. The ends were cut back, 0 bases at V and 0 bases at J, with 12 bases in the middle. The CDR3 runs 17 residues. Germline-derived CDR1 and CDR2 are SGHVS and FNYEAQ. The CDR3 loop is CASSLAVGSSSGNTIYF. The CDR3 DNA reads TGTGCCAGCAGCTTAGCAGTAGGGAGCAGCTCTGGAAACACCATATATTTT.

This clone was seen a few times. The chain uses TRBV18 and TRBJ1-5; a possible D gene is TRBD1 (5 bases). Trimming removed 0 bases at V and 7 bases at J, with 10 bases between. Germline CDR1 KGHSH, CDR2 LQKENI. CDR3 size: 14 residues. CDR3 residues: CASSPPGAGQPQHF. CDR3 nucleotide sequence: TGTGCCAGCTCACCACCAGGGGCTGGGCAGCCCCAGCATTTT.

V is TRBV4-1 and J is TRBJ1-2; D call uncertain. With 0 bases removed from V and 5 bases from J, the gap between germline ends came to 7 bases. The CDR3 spans 13 residues. Germline lookup yields CDR1 MGHRA and CDR2 YSYEKL. CDR3 bases: TGCGCCAGCAGCCAAGATGAGGGTTATGGCTACACCTTC. It yields the protein CASSQDEGYGYTF.

CDR3 nucleotide sequence: TGTGCCGCCAAAAGGACAGGGCAGTATGGCTACACCTTC. It encodes CAAKRTGQYGYTF. This chain connects TRBV27 to TRBJ1-2, with 8 bases identical to TRBD1. V was pared by 11 bases and J by 5 bases, with 10 bases of the junction left unmatched. CDR1 is MNHEY and CDR2 is SMNVEV in the germline V gene (reference sequence). This CDR3 comprises 13 residues.

The V and J genes are TRBV20-1 and TRBJ2-5; D gene ambiguous. The V gene's germline CDR1 is DFQATT and CDR2 SNEGSKA (reference sequence). The V and J ends lost 3 bases and 5 bases respectively, with 7 bases between them. The CDR3 has 11 amino acids. The DNA of the CDR3 is TGCAGTGCTAGGGCGAGGGAGACCCAGTACTTC. It is translated as CSARARETQYF.

A single count supports this clone. The chain carries TRBV28 and TRBJ2-1; TRBD1 matches 9 bases. The CDR3 length is 16 residues. Trimming took 6 bases from V and 6 from J; bases not matched to a gene: 12. The germline V gene encodes CDR1 MDHEN and CDR2 SYDVKM. CDR3 sequence: CASRPDGTGKRNEQFF. In DNA form, the CDR3 reads TGTGCCAGCAGACCAGATGGGACAGGGAAACGCAATGAGCAGTTCTTC.

V and J are TRBV11-2 and TRBJ1-1; 7 bases map to TRBD1. Per germline, CDR1 SGHAT and CDR2 FQNNGV. V lost 5 bases, J lost 8 bases, and 11 bases stayed unmatched. The CDR3 has 14 residues. In nucleotides, the CDR3 is TGTGCCAGCAGCACAGGGGCAGGGGGATCGGAAGCTTTCTTT. Its protein is CASSTGAGGSEAFF.

J is TRBJ2-2 and V is TRBV2; possible D gene TRBD1, 6 bases. Trimming cost V 7 bases and J 3 bases, with 12 bases left between them. The CDR3 runs to 14 residues. CDR1 is SNHLY and CDR2 is FYNNEI in the germline V gene. CDR3 loop: CASTTGQHTGELFF. The CDR3 region has the DNA TGTGCCAGCACTACAGGACAGCACACCGGGGAGCTGTTTTTT. Full variable domain (remainder filled in from reference TRBV2 and TRBJ2-2): EPEVTQTPSHQVTQMGQEVILRCVPISNHLYFYWYRQILGQKVEFLVSFYNNEISEKSEIFDDQFSVERPDGSNFTLKIRSTKLEDSAMYFCASTTGQHTGELFFGEGSRLTVL.

This rearrangement joins TRBV5-1 to TRBJ2-3; no clear D gene. The CDR3 has 12 amino acids. Germline assignment: CDR1 SGHRS and CDR2 YFSETQ. V lost 2 bases and J 2 bases, leaving 3 bases between the germline ends. The CDR3 loop reads CASSFITDTQYF. The DNA for the CDR3 is TGCGCCAGCAGCTTTATCACAGATACGCAGTATTTT.